This T cell receptor (beta chain) is from a study of graft-versus-host responses after intestinal transplantation. The method was immunoSEQ multiplex PCR; TCRdb's version includes in-frame clones alone and lacks a portion of them. The repertoire holds approximately 7,000 clones, 31% seen once, with approximately 6% in the top ten. Responders (approximately 200,000, CFSE-labeled) met approximately 200,000 stimulators that were irradiated and violet-dye-labeled. This clone occurred a few times. The CDR3 totals 15 residues. Germline CDR1 is MGHRA and CDR2 is YSYEKL. Trimming shortened V by 0 bases and J by 3 bases, and 10 bases separated the two germline ends.

This material consisted of alloreactive CD8+ T cells from a mixed lymphocyte reaction culture, taken before transplantation. Subset meaning: CFSE-low proliferating T cells sorted from approximately 6-day pre-transplant mixed lymphocyte reaction (GvH or HvG direction). This rearrangement joins TRBV4-1 to TRBJ2-3; a weak D match, TRBD2 (6 bases). This receptor was obtained from a human patient who was an organ donor for intestinal transplantation. CDR3 bases: TGCGCCAGCAGCCAAGAGCGGGGTAGGACAGATACGCAGTATTTT. Its translation: CASSQERGRTDTQYF.